This T cell receptor beta chain derives from a study of vaccination and CD4 T cells after COVID-19. V dropped 2 bases and J dropped 10; count of bases not matched to a gene: 6. This CDR3 comprises 12 residues. Germline V gene sequence: CDR1 GTSNPN, CDR2 SVGIG (reference sequence). Sample treatment: approximately 9-day PBMC culture with coronavirus spike peptide pools or control peptides (ViraFEST assay). This clonotype was counted between two and nine times. Antigen: not known. Sequence data for DNA of cultured CD4+ T cells were generated by the Oncomine TCR Beta short-read assay. TCRdb re-called the PCR reads through MiXCR, storing one row per CDR3 protein. The data contain under 15,000 distinct CDR3 sequences, 40% to 65% of them singletons.

The chain recombines TRBV30 with TRBJ2-7; 9 bases are shared with TRBD2. This clonotype originated in a human donor who had recovered from COVID-19. Input material: CD4+ T cells from blood, cultured in vitro. The CDR3 loop is CAWSWREGPQYF. The CDR3, as DNA: TGTGCCTGGAGTTGGCGGGAGGGGCCCCAGTACTTC.